This passage covers 3 T cell receptor beta chains from one sample sequenced in a study of blood T cell repertoires in COVID-19. Data came from immunoSEQ multiplex PCR; TCRdb stores just in-frame clones and leaves some out. The sample holds about 120,000 clones, around 89% seen once. Source material: peripheral blood. The receptors come from a woman aged 55 to 70 with COVID-19, enrolled during active disease.

The V and J genes are TRBV5-1 and TRBJ1-2; D might be TRBD1 (6 bases). Trimming shortened V by 3 bases and J by 5 bases, and 17 bases separated the two germline ends. The CDR3 consists of 15 residues. Germline CDR1 reads SGHRS; CDR2 reads YFSETQ. The CDR3 loop is CASSSPLDRGYGYTF. For the CDR3, the DNA is TGCGCCAGCAGCTCCCCCTTGGACAGAGGTTATGGCTACACCTTC. The full variable domain, in which reference TRBV5-1 and TRBJ1-2 provide the parts outside the CDR3, is KAGVTQTPRYLIKTRGQQVTLSCSPISGHRSVSWYQQTPGQGLQFLFEYFSETQRNKGNFPGRFSGRQFSNSRSEMNVSTLELGDSALYLCASSSPLDRGYGYTFGSGTRLTVV.

The chain has TRBV15 and TRBJ2-5, with no clear D. The CDR3 is 12 amino acids. V dropped 4 bases and J dropped 4 bases, with 7 bases sitting between them. Looked up from germline, CDR1 is LNHNV and CDR2 is YYDKDF (reference sequence). The CDR3 here is CATSMARETQYF. Here the CDR3 DNA reads TGTGCCACCAGCATGGCACGAGAGACCCAGTACTTC.

CDR3 bases: TGTGCCAGCAGCTTAGGCGCGGGAAACACCATATATTTT. Translating it yields CASSLGAGNTIYF. The V and J genes are TRBV7-2 and TRBJ1-3, with no clear D. V lost 1 base and J 4 bases, leaving 5 bases between the germline ends. CDR1 SGHTA and CDR2 FQGNSA come from the germline V gene. The CDR3 is 13 amino acids.